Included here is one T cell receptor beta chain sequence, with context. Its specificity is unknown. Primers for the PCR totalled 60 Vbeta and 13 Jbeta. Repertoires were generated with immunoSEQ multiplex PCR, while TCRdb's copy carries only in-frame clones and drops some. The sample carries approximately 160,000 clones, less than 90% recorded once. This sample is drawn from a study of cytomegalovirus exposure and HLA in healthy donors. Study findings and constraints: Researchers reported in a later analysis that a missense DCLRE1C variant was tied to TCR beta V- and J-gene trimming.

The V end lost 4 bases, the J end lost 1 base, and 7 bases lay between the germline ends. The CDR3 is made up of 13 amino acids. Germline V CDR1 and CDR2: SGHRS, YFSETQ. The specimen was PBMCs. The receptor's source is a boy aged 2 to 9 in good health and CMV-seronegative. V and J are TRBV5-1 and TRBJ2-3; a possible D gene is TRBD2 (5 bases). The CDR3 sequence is CASSELGTDTQYF. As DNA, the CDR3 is TGCGCCAGCAGCGAACTAGGCACAGATACGCAGTATTTT.